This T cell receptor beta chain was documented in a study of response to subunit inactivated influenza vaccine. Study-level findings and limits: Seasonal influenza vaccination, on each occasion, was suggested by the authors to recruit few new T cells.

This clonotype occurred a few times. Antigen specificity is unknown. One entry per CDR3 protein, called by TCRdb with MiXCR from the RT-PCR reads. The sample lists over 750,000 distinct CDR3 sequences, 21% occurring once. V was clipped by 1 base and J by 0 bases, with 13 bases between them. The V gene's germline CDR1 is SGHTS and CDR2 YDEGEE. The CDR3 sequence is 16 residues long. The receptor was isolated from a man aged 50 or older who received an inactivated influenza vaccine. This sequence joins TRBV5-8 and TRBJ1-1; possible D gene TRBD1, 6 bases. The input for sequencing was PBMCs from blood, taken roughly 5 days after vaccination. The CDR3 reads CASSLLPRTVNTEAFF. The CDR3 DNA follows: TGTGCCAGCAGCTTGTTGCCCCGGACAGTGAACACTGAAGCTTTCTTT.